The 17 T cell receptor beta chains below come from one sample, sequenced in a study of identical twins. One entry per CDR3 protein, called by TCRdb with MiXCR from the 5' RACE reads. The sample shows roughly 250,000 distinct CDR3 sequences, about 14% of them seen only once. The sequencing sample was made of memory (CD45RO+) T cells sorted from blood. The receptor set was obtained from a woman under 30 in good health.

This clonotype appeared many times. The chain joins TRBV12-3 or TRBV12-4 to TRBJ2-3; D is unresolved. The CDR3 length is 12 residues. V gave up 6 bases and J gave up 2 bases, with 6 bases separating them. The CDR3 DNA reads TGTGCCAGCAGCCCTTTCACAGATACGCAGTATTTT. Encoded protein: CASSPFTDTQYF.

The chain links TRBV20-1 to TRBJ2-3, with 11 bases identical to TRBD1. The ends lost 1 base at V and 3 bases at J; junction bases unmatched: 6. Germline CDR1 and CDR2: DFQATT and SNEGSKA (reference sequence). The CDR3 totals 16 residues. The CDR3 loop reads CSARVWTGGLTDTQYF. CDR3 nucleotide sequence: TGCAGTGCTAGAGTTTGGACAGGGGGCCTGACAGATACGCAGTATTTT.

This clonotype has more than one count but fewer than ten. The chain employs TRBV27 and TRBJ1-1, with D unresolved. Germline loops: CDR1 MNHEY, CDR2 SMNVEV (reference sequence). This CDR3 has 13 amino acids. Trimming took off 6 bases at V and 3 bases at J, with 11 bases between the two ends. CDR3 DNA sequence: TGTGCCAGCAGCCACTTCGGGGACACTGAAGCTTTCTTT. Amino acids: CASSHFGDTEAFF.

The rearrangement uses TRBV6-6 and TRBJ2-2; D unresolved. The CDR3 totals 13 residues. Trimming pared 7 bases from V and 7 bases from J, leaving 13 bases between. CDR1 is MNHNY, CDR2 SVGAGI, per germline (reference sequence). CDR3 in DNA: TGTGCCAGCACCGTAATCTTAGGCGGGGAGCTGTTTTTT. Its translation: CASTVILGGELFF.

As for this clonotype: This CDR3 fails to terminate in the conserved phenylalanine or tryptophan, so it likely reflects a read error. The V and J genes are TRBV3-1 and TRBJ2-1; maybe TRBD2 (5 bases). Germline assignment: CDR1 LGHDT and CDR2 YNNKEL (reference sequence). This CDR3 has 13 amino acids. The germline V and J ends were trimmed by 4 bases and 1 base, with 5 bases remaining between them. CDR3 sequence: CASSRTSYNEQFI. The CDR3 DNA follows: TGTGCCAGCAGCCGGACTTCCTACAATGAGCAGTTCATC.

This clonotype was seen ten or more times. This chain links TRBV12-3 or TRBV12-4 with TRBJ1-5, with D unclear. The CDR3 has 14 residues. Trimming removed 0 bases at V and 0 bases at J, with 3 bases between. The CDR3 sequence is CASSLADSNQPQHF. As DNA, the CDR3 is TGTGCCAGCAGTTTAGCCGATAGCAATCAGCCCCAGCATTTT.

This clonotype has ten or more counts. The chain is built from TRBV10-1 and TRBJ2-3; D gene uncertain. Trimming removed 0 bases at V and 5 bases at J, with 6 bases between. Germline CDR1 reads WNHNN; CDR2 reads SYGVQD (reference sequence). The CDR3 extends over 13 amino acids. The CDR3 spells CASSESTGDTQYF. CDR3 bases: TGCGCCAGCAGTGAGTCGACTGGAGATACGCAGTATTTT.

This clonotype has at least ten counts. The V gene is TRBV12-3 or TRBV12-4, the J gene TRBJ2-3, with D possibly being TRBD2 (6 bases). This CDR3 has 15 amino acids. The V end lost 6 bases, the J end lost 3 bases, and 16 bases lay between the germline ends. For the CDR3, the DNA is TGTGCCAGCAGGGGGGGTGCGAGTGAAACAGATACGCAGTATTTT. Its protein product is CASRGGASETDTQYF.

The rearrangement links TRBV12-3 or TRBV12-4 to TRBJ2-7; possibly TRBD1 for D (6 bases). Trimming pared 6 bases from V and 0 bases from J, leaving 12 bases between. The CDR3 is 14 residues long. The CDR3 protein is CASSLHRDSYEQYF. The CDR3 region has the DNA TGTGCCAGCAGCCTTCACAGGGACTCCTACGAGCAGTACTTC.

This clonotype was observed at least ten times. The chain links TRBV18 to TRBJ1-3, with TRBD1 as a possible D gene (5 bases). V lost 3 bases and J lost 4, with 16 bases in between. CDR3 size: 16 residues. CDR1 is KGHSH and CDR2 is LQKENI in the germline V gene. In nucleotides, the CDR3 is TGTGCCAGCTCACCGTCGACGGGGGAATCCGGAAACACCATATATTTT. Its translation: CASSPSTGESGNTIYF. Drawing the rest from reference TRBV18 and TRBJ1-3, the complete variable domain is NAGVMQNPRHLVRRRGQEARLRCSPMKGHSHVYWYRQLPEEGLKFMVYLQKENIIDESGMPKERFSAEFPKEGPSILRIQQVVRGDSAAYFCASSPSTGESGNTIYFGEGSWLTVV.

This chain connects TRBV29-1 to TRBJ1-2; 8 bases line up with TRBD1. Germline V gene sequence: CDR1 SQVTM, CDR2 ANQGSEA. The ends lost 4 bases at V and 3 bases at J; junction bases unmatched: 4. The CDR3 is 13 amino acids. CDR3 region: CSVGQGIDYGYTF. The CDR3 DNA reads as TGCAGCGTTGGACAGGGGATAGACTATGGCTACACCTTC.

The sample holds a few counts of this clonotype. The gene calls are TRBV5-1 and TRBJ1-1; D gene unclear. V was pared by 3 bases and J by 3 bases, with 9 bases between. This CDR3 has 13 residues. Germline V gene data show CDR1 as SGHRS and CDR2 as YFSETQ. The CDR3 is CASSSFRDTEAFF. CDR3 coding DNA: TGCGCCAGCAGCTCCTTCCGGGACACTGAAGCTTTCTTT.

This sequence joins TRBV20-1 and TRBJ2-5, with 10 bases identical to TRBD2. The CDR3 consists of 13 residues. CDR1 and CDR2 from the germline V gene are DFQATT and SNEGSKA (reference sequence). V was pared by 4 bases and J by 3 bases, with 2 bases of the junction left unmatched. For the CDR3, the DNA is TGCAGTGCTAAGCGGGGGGGCAAAGAGACCCAGTACTTC. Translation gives CSAKRGGKETQYF.

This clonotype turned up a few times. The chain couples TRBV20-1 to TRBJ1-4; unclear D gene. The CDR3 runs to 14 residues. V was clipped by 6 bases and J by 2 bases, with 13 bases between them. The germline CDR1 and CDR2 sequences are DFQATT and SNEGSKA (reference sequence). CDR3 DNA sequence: TGCAGTGCCTTCCGCAACCCCACTAATGAAAAACTGTTTTTT. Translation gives CSAFRNPTNEKLFF.

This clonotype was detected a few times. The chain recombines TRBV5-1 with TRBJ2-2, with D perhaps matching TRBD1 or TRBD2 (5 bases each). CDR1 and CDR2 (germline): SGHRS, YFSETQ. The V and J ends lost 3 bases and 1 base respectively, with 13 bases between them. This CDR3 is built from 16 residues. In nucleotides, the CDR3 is TGCGCCAGCAGCTCCAAAGGGGCGGGGAACACCGGGGAGCTGTTTTTT. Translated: CASSSKGAGNTGELFF.

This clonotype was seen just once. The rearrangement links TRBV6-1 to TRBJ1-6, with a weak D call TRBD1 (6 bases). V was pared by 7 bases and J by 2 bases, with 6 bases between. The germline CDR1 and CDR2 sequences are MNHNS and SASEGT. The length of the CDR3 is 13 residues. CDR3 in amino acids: CASKGAYNSPLHF. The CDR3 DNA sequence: TGTGCCAGCAAGGGGGCCTATAATTCACCCCTCCACTTT.

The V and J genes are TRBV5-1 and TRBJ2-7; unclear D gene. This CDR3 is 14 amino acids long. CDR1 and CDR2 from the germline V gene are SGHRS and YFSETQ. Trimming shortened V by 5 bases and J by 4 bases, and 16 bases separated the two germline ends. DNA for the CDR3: TGCGCCAGCAGGTCCGGGCCCCTGGGTTACGAGCAGTACTTC. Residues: CASRSGPLGYEQYF.